This passage covers 31 T cell receptor beta chains from one sample sequenced in a study of cytomegalovirus exposure and HLA in healthy donors. The PCR was carried out with 60 Vbeta primers and 13 Jbeta primers. Profiled with immunoSEQ multiplex PCR; TCRdb holds only in-frame clones, not every one. Of approximately 200,000 clones in the sample, 70% to 80% were seen once. Sequences were obtained from PBMCs. These receptors all stem from a man aged 35 to 55 in good health and CMV-seronegative.

The chain uses TRBV4-3 and TRBJ1-1; no definite D call. CDR1 is LGHNA and CDR2 is YSLEER in the germline V gene. V was pared by 0 bases and J by 4 bases, with 12 bases between. The CDR3 length is 15 residues. CDR3 sequence (DNA): TGCGCCAGCAGCCAAGATCCGGCGGGAGGCACTGAAGCTTTCTTT. Protein product: CASSQDPAGGTEAFF.

In its sample, this clone was seen a few times. The chain combines TRBV30 with TRBJ1-4, with unresolved D. Germline lookup yields CDR1 GTSNPN and CDR2 SVGIG (reference sequence). The CDR3 runs 12 residues. CDR3 DNA: TGTGCTGAAATGTCCTCTGAGGAAAAACTGTTTTTT. This gives the protein CAEMSSEEKLFF. The full variable domain, its missing parts supplied by reference TRBV30 and TRBJ1-4, is SQTIHQWPATLVQPVGSPLSLECTVEGTSNPNLYWYRQAAGRGLQLLFYSVGIGQISSEVPQNLSASRPQDRQFILSSKKLLLSDSGFYLCAEMSSEEKLFFGSGTQLSVL.

This chain links TRBV5-1 with TRBJ1-2; D ambiguous. Germline CDR1 SGHRS, CDR2 YFSETQ. This CDR3 is built from 15 residues. V was trimmed by 1 base and J by 0 bases, leaving 10 bases between them. The CDR3 coding sequence is TGCGCCAGCAGCTTGACGGGGAGAGCTAACTATGGCTACACCTTC. Protein product: CASSLTGRANYGYTF.

V gene TRBV6-5 combines with J gene TRBJ1-1; unclear D gene. CDR1 and CDR2 from the germline V gene are MNHEY and SVGAGI. V lost 5 bases and J 2 bases, leaving 15 bases between the germline ends. CDR3 length: 15 amino acids. CDR3 loop: CASSPLLRLNTEAFF. The CDR3 nucleotides read TGTGCCAGCAGTCCCCTACTGCGGTTAAACACTGAAGCTTTCTTT.

V gene TRBV6-1 combines with J gene TRBJ2-7; 10 bases align to TRBD2. CDR1 and CDR2 (germline): MNHNS, SASEGT. The ends lost 5 bases at V and 5 bases at J; junction bases unmatched: 6. This CDR3 region has 14 residues. This CDR3 reads CASSKLAGSHEQYF. CDR3 nucleotides: TGTGCCAGCAGTAAACTAGCGGGATCACACGAGCAGTACTTC.

This chain links TRBV28 with TRBJ2-3, with TRBD2 matching over 14 bases. The CDR3 totals 17 residues. V was pared by 1 base and J by 4 bases, with 4 bases of the junction left unmatched. Germline V gene sequence: CDR1 MDHEN, CDR2 SYDVKM. CDR3 coding DNA: TGTGCCAGCAGTTTATTGACTAGCGGGAGGGCCGCAGATACGCAGTATTTT. This translates into CASSLLTSGRAADTQYF.

This clone has just a few counts. The J gene is TRBJ2-2, the V gene TRBV11-2; 8 bases agree with TRBD1. V lost 6 bases, J lost 7 bases, and 13 bases stayed unmatched. CDR1 and CDR2 (germline): SGHAT, FQNNGV. The CDR3 consists of 16 residues. The CDR3 protein is CASRKIRGRTGGELFF. Written as DNA, the CDR3 is TGTGCCAGCAGAAAAATCAGGGGGCGCACCGGCGGGGAGCTGTTTTTT. The full variable domain, completed using reference TRBV11-2 and TRBJ2-2, is EAGVAQSPRYKIIEKRQSVAFWCNPISGHATLYWYQQILGQGPKLLIQFQNNGVVDDSQLPKDRFSAERLKGVDSTLKIQPAKLEDSAVYLCASRKIRGRTGGELFFGEGSRLTVL.

The chain employs TRBV6-1 and TRBJ2-5, with TRBD1 matching 7 bases. Germline CDR1 MNHNS, CDR2 SASEGT. This CDR3 has 15 amino acids. V lost 5 bases and J lost 5; bases outside the gene matches: 11. As DNA, the CDR3 is TGTGCCAGCAGTCCCCGACAGGGCCTGGGGGAGACCCAGTACTTC. Translating gives CASSPRQGLGETQYF.

The chain is built from TRBV4-1 and TRBJ1-5; D ambiguous. The CDR3 extends over 15 amino acids. Germline CDR1 MGHRA, CDR2 YSYEKL. V lost 4 bases and J lost 3, with 13 bases in between. The CDR3 bases are TGCGCCAGCAGCCCCCAGAACAGCCCCAATCAGCCCCAGCATTTT. The encoded protein is CASSPQNSPNQPQHF.

This chain links TRBV9 with TRBJ2-3; 14 positions match TRBD2. V trimming: 3 bases; J trimming: 6 bases; junction bases outside the gene matches: 6. The CDR3 runs to 16 residues. Germline CDR1 SGDLS, CDR2 YYNGEE. CDR3 sequence reads: CASSAGLAGDRDTQYF. CDR3 sequence (DNA): TGTGCCAGCAGCGCGGGACTAGCGGGAGATCGGGATACGCAGTATTTT.

This CDR3 is CASTLDRGQYEQYF. For the CDR3, the DNA is TGTGCCAGCACCCTCGACAGGGGGCAATACGAGCAGTACTTC. V is TRBV7-2 and J is TRBJ2-7; 10 bases are a match to TRBD1. The V and J ends lost 7 bases and 4 bases, in that order; junction bases with no gene match: 7. The CDR3 is 14 amino acids. The V gene's germline CDR1 is SGHTA and CDR2 FQGNSA. Complete variable domain (other parts from reference TRBV7-2 and TRBJ2-7): GAGVSQSPSNKVTEKGKDVELRCDPISGHTALYWYRQSLGQGLEFLIYFQGNSAPDKSGLPSDRFSAERTGGSVSTLTIQRTQQEDSAVYLCASTLDRGQYEQYFGPGTRLTVT.

J is TRBJ1-3 and V is TRBV4-2; D is possibly TRBD1 (6 bases). Trimming took off 4 bases at V and 2 bases at J, with 9 bases between the two ends. The CDR3 length is 14 residues. Germline CDR1 LGHNA, CDR2 YNFKEQ. CDR3: CASSLKGAGNTIYF. The DNA of the CDR3 is TGTGCCAGCAGCCTCAAGGGGGCTGGAAACACCATATATTTT.

The J gene is TRBJ1-2, the V gene TRBV28; D may be TRBD1 (6 bases). Germline CDR1 MDHEN, CDR2 SYDVKM. The CDR3 has 13 residues. Trimming took off 3 bases at V and 6 bases at J, with 11 bases between the two ends. The CDR3 DNA reads as TGTGCCAGCAGTTTCTGGGGGCCGAATGGCTACACCTTC. It yields the protein CASSFWGPNGYTF.

The chain couples TRBV7-8 to TRBJ1-1; no firm D call. Deletions cut 5 bases from V and 1 base from J, with 11 bases between. The CDR3 loop spans 14 amino acids. Looked up from germline, CDR1 is SGHVS and CDR2 is FQNEAQ. CDR3 amino acids: CASSLLFPNTEAFF. The CDR3 bases are TGTGCCAGCAGCCTCCTATTCCCGAACACTGAAGCTTTCTTT.

This rearrangement joins TRBV19 to TRBJ2-3; 8 bases are shared with TRBD1. The CDR3 extends over 15 amino acids. The germline CDR1 and CDR2 sequences are LNHDA and SQIVND (reference sequence). V was pared by 4 bases and J by 4 bases, with 7 bases of the junction left unmatched. CDR3 DNA sequence: TGTGCCAGTAGTAACCGACAGGGGCGACCAGATACGCAGTATTTT. Translating gives CASSNRQGRPDTQYF.

The gene calls are TRBV15 and TRBJ1-2; a possible D gene is TRBD1 (5 bases). CDR1 LNHNV and CDR2 YYDKDF come from the germline V gene (reference sequence). The CDR3 covers 15 residues. V was cut by 1 base and J by 6 bases, with 15 bases left in between. CDR3: CATSRAGGSGDGYTF. Written as DNA, the CDR3 is TGTGCCACCAGCAGAGCTGGGGGGAGTGGTGATGGCTACACCTTC.

The chain carries TRBV5-1 and TRBJ2-1; the match to TRBD1 covers 7 bases. Trimming at V came to 0 bases and at J to 1 base, leaving 4 bases not matched to a gene. CDR1 and CDR2 (germline): SGHRS, YFSETQ. The CDR3 consists of 16 residues. This CDR3 is CASSLGQGLSYNEQFF. Here the CDR3 DNA reads TGCGCCAGCAGCTTGGGACAGGGATTGTCCTACAATGAGCAGTTCTTC.

This clone was observed a few times. V usage is TRBV2 and J usage is TRBJ2-1; the match to TRBD1 covers 7 bases. V trimming: 4 bases; J trimming: 2 bases; junction bases outside the gene matches: 8. This CDR3 is built from 16 residues. Germline CDR1 and CDR2: SNHLY and FYNNEI. The CDR3 spells CASSGTRQGAYNEQFF. For the CDR3, the DNA is TGTGCCAGCAGTGGGACCCGACAGGGAGCCTACAATGAGCAGTTCTTC.

J is TRBJ2-4 and V is TRBV7-3; possibly TRBD2 for D (6 bases). V dropped 5 bases and J dropped 0 bases, with 32 bases sitting between them. Per the germline V gene, CDR1 is SGHTA and CDR2 is FQGTGA. This CDR3 is built from 22 residues. DNA for the CDR3: TGTGCCAGCAGCCCCCTAGGACGGGTCCTAGCGTTTGAGACTCTAGCCAAAAACATTCAGTACTTC. Residues: CASSPLGRVLAFETLAKNIQYF.

The J gene is TRBJ2-7, the V gene TRBV7-6, with a possible D match to TRBD2 (5 bases). Germline V lookup: CDR1 SGHVS, CDR2 FNYEAQ. There are 12 residues in the CDR3. The V end lost 2 bases, the J end lost 4 bases, and 6 bases lay between the germline ends. CDR3 in amino acids: CASSLTGYEQYF. The CDR3 DNA follows: TGTGCCAGCAGCTTAACGGGGTACGAGCAGTACTTC.

The CDR3 spells CAGPIAAGESTDTQYF. The CDR3 DNA follows: TGTGCCGGACCAATTGCGGCAGGGGAAAGCACAGATACGCAGTATTTT. The chain is built from TRBV30 and TRBJ2-3; D may be TRBD1 (6 bases). The CDR3 is 16 residues long. From germline, CDR1 is GTSNPN and CDR2 SVGIG (reference sequence). Trimming left V 8 bases short and J 0 bases short, with 21 bases between.

This sequence joins TRBV12-5 and TRBJ1-5; D gene uncertain. CDR1 is LGHNT and CDR2 is FRNRAP in the germline V gene. CDR3 length equals 14 residues. V lost 2 bases and J lost 0, with 5 bases in between. The CDR3: CASGLTGSNQPQHF. CDR3 bases: TGTGCTAGTGGTTTGACGGGTAGCAATCAGCCCCAGCATTTT.

This clone was picked up a small number of times. This sequence joins TRBV6-6 and TRBJ1-1; no reliable D call. Trimming left V 0 bases short and J 1 base short, with 6 bases between. The CDR3 is 14 amino acids. Germline V CDR1 and CDR2: MNHNY, SVGAGI (reference sequence). In DNA, the CDR3 is TGTGCCAGCAGTTACTCGGCTTCGAACACTGAAGCTTTCTTT. Its translation: CASSYSASNTEAFF.

J is TRBJ1-5 and V is TRBV4-2; possible D gene TRBD1, 5 bases. The germline V gene has CDR1 LGHNA and CDR2 YNFKEQ. V lost 0 bases to trimming and J lost 4 bases, with 25 bases between them. The CDR3 is 20 residues long. This chain's CDR3 is CASSQEGGVARVGRNQPQHF. In DNA form, the CDR3 reads TGTGCCAGCAGCCAAGAGGGGGGGGTAGCCCGTGTTGGTCGAAATCAGCCCCAGCATTTT.

The V gene is TRBV7-2, the J gene TRBJ2-2; 11 bases align to TRBD2. Germline values: CDR1 SGHTA, CDR2 FQGNSA. The V segment lost 5 bases and the J segment 4 bases; nucleotides outside the gene matches: 3. The CDR3 has 15 residues. CDR3 sequence reads: CASSKGLAVTGELFF. The CDR3 DNA reads TGTGCCAGCAGCAAGGGACTAGCGGTCACCGGGGAGCTGTTTTTT.

The chain is built from TRBV15 and TRBJ1-4; weak D call: TRBD1 (6 bases). CDR3 length: 15 residues. The V and J ends lost 5 bases and 7 bases respectively, with 17 bases between them. CDR1 and CDR2 from the germline V gene are LNHNV and YYDKDF (reference sequence). Here the CDR3 DNA reads TGTGCCACCAGCGGGGGTTCTCGGACAGCTGAAAAACTGTTTTTT. It translates to CATSGGSRTAEKLFF.

The rearrangement uses TRBV7-2 and TRBJ2-2; 8 bases line up with TRBD1. The CDR3 is made up of 16 amino acids. Germline-derived CDR1 and CDR2 are SGHTA and FQGNSA. V shed 2 bases and J 1 base; nucleotides not matched to a gene: 3. The CDR3 nucleotides are TGTGCCAGCAGCTTAAGACAGGGGCAGAACACCGGGGAGCTGTTTTTT. Its protein product is CASSLRQGQNTGELFF.

V is TRBV5-5 and J is TRBJ1-2; D not certain. This CDR3 region has 13 residues. Germline V gives CDR1 SGHKS, CDR2 YYEKEE (reference sequence). V was clipped by 6 bases and J by 5 bases, with 14 bases between them. The CDR3: CASTMYRGYGYTF. In nucleotides, the CDR3 is TGTGCCAGCACCATGTATCGAGGGTATGGCTACACCTTC.

This clone was seen just once. The CDR3 nucleotides are TGTGCCAGCGGCCTTACAGGCCCTAACTATGGCTACACCTTC. Protein sequence: CASGLTGPNYGYTF. The gene calls are TRBV9 and TRBJ1-2, with D possibly matching TRBD1 (5 bases). Trimming cost V 7 bases and J 0 bases, with 13 bases left between them. This CDR3 region has 14 residues. CDR1 is SGDLS and CDR2 is YYNGEE in the germline V gene. Complete variable domain (other parts from reference TRBV9 and TRBJ1-2): DSGVTQTPKHLITATGQRVTLRCSPRSGDLSVYWYQQSLDQGLQFLIQYYNGEERAKGNILERFSAQQFPDLHSELNLSSLELGDSALYFCASGLTGPNYGYTFGSGTRLTVV.

The V gene is TRBV5-6, the J gene TRBJ1-1; TRBD1 might be the D (6 bases). Germline CDR1 and CDR2: SGHDT and YYEEEE. V shed 4 bases and J shed 4 bases, with 17 bases lying between them. The CDR3 is made up of 15 amino acids. The CDR3 here is CASSDTVRGPTEAFF. The CDR3 DNA reads TGTGCCAGCAGCGATACCGTCAGGGGTCCCACTGAAGCTTTCTTT.

The chain's CDR3 is CASSLVQGARGYTF. The DNA of the CDR3 is TGTGCCAGCAGCTTGGTTCAGGGGGCGAGGGGCTACACCTTC. The chain joins TRBV5-6 to TRBJ1-2; 8 nucleotides match TRBD1. Germline values: CDR1 SGHDT, CDR2 YYEEEE. J was trimmed by 8 bases and V by 0 bases; bases with no gene match: 6. This CDR3 is built from 14 residues.